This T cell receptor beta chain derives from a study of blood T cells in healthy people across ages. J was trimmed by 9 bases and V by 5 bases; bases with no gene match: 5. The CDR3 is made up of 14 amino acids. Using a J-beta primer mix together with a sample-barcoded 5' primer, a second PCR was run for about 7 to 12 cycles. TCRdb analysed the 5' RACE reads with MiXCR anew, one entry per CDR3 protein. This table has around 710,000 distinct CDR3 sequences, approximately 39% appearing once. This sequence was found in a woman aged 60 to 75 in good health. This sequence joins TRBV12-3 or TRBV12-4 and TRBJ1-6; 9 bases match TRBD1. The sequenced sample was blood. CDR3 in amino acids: CASSTGTGSSPLHF. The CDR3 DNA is TGTGCCAGCAGTACCGGGACAGGGAGTTCACCCCTCCACTTT.